This T cell receptor (beta chain) was obtained from a study of control samples from healthy donors and cancer patients. Between the trimmed V and J ends, which lost 4 bases and 5 bases, there was a span of 16 bases. This CDR3 has 16 amino acids. Per germline, CDR1 SGHRS and CDR2 YFSETQ. Data came from immunoSEQ multiplex PCR; TCRdb stores just in-frame clones and leaves some out. The sample records about 190,000 clones, roughly nine tenths being singletons. Sequencing was done on a sample of blood. V usage is TRBV5-1 and J usage is TRBJ1-6; TRBD1 is a possible D gene (5 bases). This receptor was obtained from a man aged 30 to 45 in good health. CDR3 protein: CASSGAGTADNSPLHF. The CDR3 nucleotides are TGCGCCAGCAGCGGCGCCGGGACGGCGGATAATTCACCCCTCCACTTT.